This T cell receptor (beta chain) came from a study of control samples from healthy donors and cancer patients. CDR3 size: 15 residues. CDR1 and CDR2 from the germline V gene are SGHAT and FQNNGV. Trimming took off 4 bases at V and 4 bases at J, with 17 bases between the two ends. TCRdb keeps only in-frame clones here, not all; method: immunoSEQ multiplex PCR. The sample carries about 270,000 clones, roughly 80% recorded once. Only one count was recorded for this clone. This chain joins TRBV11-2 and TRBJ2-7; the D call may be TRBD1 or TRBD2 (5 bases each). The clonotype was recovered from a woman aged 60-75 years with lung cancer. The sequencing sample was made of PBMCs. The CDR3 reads CASSYFQGRGYEQYF. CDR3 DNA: TGTGCCAGCAGCTACTTCCAGGGCCGGGGTTACGAGCAGTACTTC.